These T cell receptor beta chains were read from a single sample in a study of T-cell reconstitution after alpha-beta-depleted transplantation in children. TCRdb processed the PCR reads anew with MiXCR; each CDR3 protein has one entry. The sample lists about 160,000 distinct CDR3 sequences; 11% were seen once. Source: PBMCs, taken before TCRalphabeta/CD19-depleted stem cell transplant. These receptors all stem from a boy younger than 10 with acute myeloid leukemia, due to receive a stem cell transplant. Both conserved end residues are part of each CDR3. D genes are given only for firm matches. For some rows the clone size is stated as once, few or many, or as a class when expanded; others skip it.

DNA	CDR3	D	V	size	length	J
TGTGCCATCAAAGCCGGGCCAACATCGAACACTGAAGCTTTCTTT	CAIKAGPTSNTEAFF	NA	TRBV12-3/TRBV12-4	many	15	TRBJ1-1
TGCAGCGTTGAGGTAGGGGGCAATCAGCCCCAGCATTTT	CSVEVGGNQPQHF	NA	TRBV29-1	many	13	TRBJ1-5
TGTGCCAGCAGCTTAATGAGCGGGAGCTCATATGAGCAGTTCTTC	CASSLMSGSSYEQFF	TRBD2	TRBV7-3	many	15	TRBJ2-1
TGTGCCAGCAGCGTAGACCCAGGCATGAATCAGCCCCAGCATTTT	CASSVDPGMNQPQHF	NA	TRBV9	many	15	TRBJ1-5
TGCAGTGCTAGAGATACGAGCTACAATGAGCAGTTCTTC	CSARDTSYNEQFF	NA	TRBV20-1	many	13	TRBJ2-1
TGTGCCAGCAGCACTCGACAGTATGGCTACACCTTC	CASSTRQYGYTF	NA	TRBV3-1	many	12	TRBJ1-2
TGTGCCAGCAGCTCCCGGACAGGCACGGGAGAAAAACTGTTTTTT	CASSSRTGTGEKLFF	TRBD1	TRBV7-2	many	15	TRBJ1-4
TGTGCCAGCAGCCAAGGACTAGCTGGCATCTACGAGCAGTACTTC	CASSQGLAGIYEQYF	TRBD2	TRBV3-1	many	15	TRBJ2-7
TGCGCCAGCAGCTTGGTGGCAGGGAGCGGCACAGATACGCAGTATTTT	CASSLVAGSGTDTQYF	NA	TRBV5-1	many	16	TRBJ2-3
TGCAGTGCAGGGGGGACGCGTCTGGCTTTCTTT	CSAGGTRLAFF	NA	TRBV20-1	many	11	TRBJ1-1
TGTGCCAGCAGCTTAAGTGAAGAGACCCAGTACTTC	CASSLSEETQYF	NA	TRBV7-9	many	12	TRBJ2-5
TGTGCCAGCCCGGTGGTTCTAAGGAGGTTCAATCAGCCCCAGCATTTT	CASPVVLRRFNQPQHF	NA	TRBV7-6	many	16	TRBJ1-5
TGTGCCAGCAGTTTAATCCAGGGGTCGGAGCCCCAGCATTTT	CASSLIQGSEPQHF	NA	TRBV27	few	14	TRBJ1-5
TGTGCCAGCAGCGCATCTAGCGTGAGCTCCTACAATGAGCAGTTCTTC	CASSASSVSSYNEQFF	NA	TRBV7-9	many	16	TRBJ2-1
TGTGCCAGCAGCGTAAGAGGCTGGGGTAACTATGGCTACACCTTC	CASSVRGWGNYGYTF	NA	TRBV25-1	many	15	TRBJ1-2
TGCAGCGTTGAAGTAGGACTACCATCCTACAATGAGCAGTTCTTC	CSVEVGLPSYNEQFF	NA	TRBV29-1	many	15	TRBJ2-1
TGCGCCAGCAGCCCGGGGGGTGTAGGGGCAGATACGCAGTATTTT	CASSPGGVGADTQYF	TRBD2	TRBV5-1	many	15	TRBJ2-3
TGTGCCAGCACCCCCCCACCCGTTGACAGGGCACTAAGCACAGATACGCAGTATTTT	CASTPPPVDRALSTDTQYF	TRBD1	TRBV12-3/TRBV12-4	many	19	TRBJ2-3
TGCGCCAGCAGCCAAGCGACCGGGACAGGGGGCCTTGGCTATGGCTACACCTTC	CASSQATGTGGLGYGYTF	TRBD1	TRBV4-1	many	18	TRBJ1-2
TGTGCCAGCAGCTTAGGGGGACAGGCCTTAAACACTGAAGCTTTCTTT	CASSLGGQALNTEAFF	TRBD1	TRBV7-8	many	16	TRBJ1-1
TGTGCCAGCAGTTCCAAGGGACTAGCGGTAGATACGCAGTATTTT	CASSSKGLAVDTQYF	TRBD2	TRBV27	many	15	TRBJ2-3
TGCGCCAGCAGCTTGACAGGTGCGCACACTGAAGCTTTCTTT	CASSLTGAHTEAFF	NA	TRBV5-1	many	14	TRBJ1-1
TGTGCCAGCAGTGAACAGATATTCGGGCATAATGAGCAGTTCTTC	CASSEQIFGHNEQFF	NA	TRBV6-1	many	15	TRBJ2-1
TGCGCCAGCAGCTTCAAGAGTGCGGGGGCGATTACGAACACCGGGGAGCTGTTTTTT	CASSFKSAGAITNTGELFF	NA	TRBV5-1	many	19	TRBJ2-2
TGTGCCAGCACTTTCTCGGGTGGATTGGACACCGGGGAGCTGTTTTTT	CASTFSGGLDTGELFF	NA	TRBV7-2	many	16	TRBJ2-2
TGTGCCAGCAGCAAGGAGGGGGGGACTATAAACACTGAAGCTTTCTTT	CASSKEGGTINTEAFF	NA	TRBV5-5	many	16	TRBJ1-1
TGCAGTGCTAGAGATCGGCTAGCGGGGAGCCATGAGCAGTTCTTC	CSARDRLAGSHEQFF	TRBD2	TRBV20-1	many	15	TRBJ2-1
TGTGCCAGCGGGGCTGCGGGGTCAGGGCACACTGAAGCTTTCTTT	CASGAAGSGHTEAFF	NA	TRBV12-3/TRBV12-4	many	15	TRBJ1-1
TGTGCCAGCAGCTTAATTGGTGTAGGGTTGAACACTGAAGCTTTCTTT	CASSLIGVGLNTEAFF	NA	TRBV7-2	many	16	TRBJ1-1
TGCAGTGCTAGTCGGGGCTCTGGGGCCAACGTCCTGACTTTC	CSASRGSGANVLTF	NA	TRBV20-1	many	14	TRBJ2-6
TGTGCCAGCAGCTTAGGTGGGACAGCGGTTTTTGAAGCTTTCTTT	CASSLGGTAVFEAFF	TRBD1	TRBV7-2	NA	15	TRBJ1-1
TGTGCCAGCAGCCCGATGGGGTCACCCCTCCACTTT	CASSPMGSPLHF	NA	TRBV7-9	many	12	TRBJ1-6
TGCGCCAGCAGCCAAATCCGGGACGAAAACTATGGCTACACCTTC	CASSQIRDENYGYTF	NA	TRBV4-1	many	15	TRBJ1-2
TGTGCCAGCAGCAAAAGGACAGGGAGCGGCCACGAGCAGTACTTC	CASSKRTGSGHEQYF	TRBD1	TRBV3-1	many	15	TRBJ2-7
TGTGCCAGCAGCCAAGATAGTTGGAGCTACCAAGAGACCCAGTACTTC	CASSQDSWSYQETQYF	NA	TRBV14	many	16	TRBJ2-5
TGCGCCAGCAGCGTGGACAGAGGGGCCAACGTCCTGACTTTC	CASSVDRGANVLTF	NA	TRBV5-1	many	14	TRBJ2-6
TGTGCCAGCAGTCCTAGGGAGAGTGAAGCTTTCTTT	CASSPRESEAFF	NA	TRBV3-1	many	12	TRBJ1-1
TGCGCCAGCAGCCAAGTGGGCAGGCACAGGGAGGGGAGTCAGCCCCAGCATTTT	CASSQVGRHREGSQPQHF	NA	TRBV4-1	many	18	TRBJ1-5
TGCAGTGCCGGACAGGGCCATGGCTACACCTTC	CSAGQGHGYTF	TRBD1	TRBV20-1	many	11	TRBJ1-2